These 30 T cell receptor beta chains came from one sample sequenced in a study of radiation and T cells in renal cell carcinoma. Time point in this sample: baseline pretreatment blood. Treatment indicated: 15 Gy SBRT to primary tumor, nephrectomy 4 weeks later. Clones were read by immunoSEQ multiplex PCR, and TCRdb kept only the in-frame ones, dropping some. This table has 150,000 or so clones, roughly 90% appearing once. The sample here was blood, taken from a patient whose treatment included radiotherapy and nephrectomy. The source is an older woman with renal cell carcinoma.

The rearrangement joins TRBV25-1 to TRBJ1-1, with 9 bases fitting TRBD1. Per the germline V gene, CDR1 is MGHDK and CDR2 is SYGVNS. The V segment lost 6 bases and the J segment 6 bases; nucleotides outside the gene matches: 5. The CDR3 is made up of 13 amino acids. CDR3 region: CASRTGGVPEAFF. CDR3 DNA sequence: TGTGCCAGCAGGACAGGGGGGGTCCCTGAAGCTTTCTTT.

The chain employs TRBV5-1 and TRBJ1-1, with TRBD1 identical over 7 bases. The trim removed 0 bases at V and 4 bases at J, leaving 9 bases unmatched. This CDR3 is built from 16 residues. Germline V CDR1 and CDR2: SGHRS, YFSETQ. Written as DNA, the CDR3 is TGCGCCAGCAGCTTGGCAATGGGAAAGGGGGCCACTGAAGCTTTCTTT. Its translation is CASSLAMGKGATEAFF.

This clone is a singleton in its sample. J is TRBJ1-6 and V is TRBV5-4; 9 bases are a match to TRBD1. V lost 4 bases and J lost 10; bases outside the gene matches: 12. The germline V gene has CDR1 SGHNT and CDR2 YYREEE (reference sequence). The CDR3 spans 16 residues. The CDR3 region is CASSLPGQGIGSPLHF. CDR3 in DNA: TGTGCCAGCAGCCTACCGGGACAGGGAATTGGCTCACCCCTCCACTTT.

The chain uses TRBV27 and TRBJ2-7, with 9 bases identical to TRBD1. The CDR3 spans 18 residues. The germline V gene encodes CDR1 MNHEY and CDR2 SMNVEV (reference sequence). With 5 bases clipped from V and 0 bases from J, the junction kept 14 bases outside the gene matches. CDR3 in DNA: TGTGCCAGCAGTCCCCAAACTCGGACAGGGGAGAGCTCCTACGAGCAGTACTTC. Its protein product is CASSPQTRTGESSYEQYF.

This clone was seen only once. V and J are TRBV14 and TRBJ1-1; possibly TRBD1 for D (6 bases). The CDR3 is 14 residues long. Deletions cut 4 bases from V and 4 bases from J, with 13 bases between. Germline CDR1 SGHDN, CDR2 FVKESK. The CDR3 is CASSLTGRATEAFF. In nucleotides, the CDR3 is TGTGCCAGCAGCCTTACAGGGCGAGCCACTGAAGCTTTCTTT.

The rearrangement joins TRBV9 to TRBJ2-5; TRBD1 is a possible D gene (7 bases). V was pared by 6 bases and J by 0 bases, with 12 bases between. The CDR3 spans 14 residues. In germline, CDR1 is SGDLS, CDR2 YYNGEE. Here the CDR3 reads CASTPGGYQETQYF. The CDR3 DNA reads TGTGCCAGCACCCCAGGGGGGTACCAAGAGACCCAGTACTTC. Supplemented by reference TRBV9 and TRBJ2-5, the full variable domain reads DSGVTQTPKHLITATGQRVTLRCSPRSGDLSVYWYQQSLDQGLQFLIQYYNGEERAKGNILERFSAQQFPDLHSELNLSSLELGDSALYFCASTPGGYQETQYFGPGTRLLVL.

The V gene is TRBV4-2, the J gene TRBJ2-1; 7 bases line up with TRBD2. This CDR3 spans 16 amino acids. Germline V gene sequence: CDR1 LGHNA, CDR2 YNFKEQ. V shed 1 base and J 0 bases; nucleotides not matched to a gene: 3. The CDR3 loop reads CASSQGGGLSYNEQFF. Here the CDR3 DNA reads TGTGCCAGCAGCCAAGGCGGGGGTCTCTCCTACAATGAGCAGTTCTTC.

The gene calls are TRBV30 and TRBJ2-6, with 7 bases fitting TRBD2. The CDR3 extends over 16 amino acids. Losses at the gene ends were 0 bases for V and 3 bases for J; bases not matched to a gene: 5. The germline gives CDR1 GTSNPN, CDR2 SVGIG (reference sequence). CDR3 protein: CAWSVHGGFGANVLTF. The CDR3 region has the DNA TGTGCCTGGAGTGTACACGGGGGGTTTGGGGCCAACGTCCTGACTTTC.

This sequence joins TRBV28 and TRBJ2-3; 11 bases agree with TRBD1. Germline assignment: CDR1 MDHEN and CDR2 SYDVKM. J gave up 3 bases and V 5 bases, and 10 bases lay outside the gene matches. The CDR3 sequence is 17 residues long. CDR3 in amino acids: CASSISGTGGRTDTQYF. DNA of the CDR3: TGTGCCAGCAGTATATCAGGGACAGGGGGAAGGACAGATACGCAGTATTTT.

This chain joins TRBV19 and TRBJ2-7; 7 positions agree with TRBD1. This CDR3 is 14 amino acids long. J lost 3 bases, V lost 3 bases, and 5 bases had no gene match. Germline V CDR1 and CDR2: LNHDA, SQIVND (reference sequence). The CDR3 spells CASSIGTDLYEQYF. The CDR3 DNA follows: TGTGCCAGTAGTATTGGGACAGACCTCTACGAGCAGTACTTC.

DNA for the CDR3: TGTGCCAGCAGCCAAGACCCACAGGGGGCGGGTGGCTACACCTTC. Translating it yields CASSQDPQGAGGYTF. The V gene is TRBV4-2, the J gene TRBJ1-2, with TRBD1 identical over 9 bases. V lost 0 bases to trimming and J lost 7 bases; unmatched junction nucleotides: 6. The CDR3 runs 15 residues. Germline assignment: CDR1 LGHNA and CDR2 YNFKEQ.

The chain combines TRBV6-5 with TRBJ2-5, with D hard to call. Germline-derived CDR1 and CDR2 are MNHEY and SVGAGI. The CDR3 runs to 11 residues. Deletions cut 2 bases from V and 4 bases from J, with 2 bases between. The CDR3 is CASSYVETQYF. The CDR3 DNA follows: TGTGCCAGCAGTTACGTAGAGACCCAGTACTTC.

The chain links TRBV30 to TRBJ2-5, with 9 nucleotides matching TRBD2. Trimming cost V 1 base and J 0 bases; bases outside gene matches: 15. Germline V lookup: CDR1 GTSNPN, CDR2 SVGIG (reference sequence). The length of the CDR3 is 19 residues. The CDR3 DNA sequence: TGTGCCTGGAGTGAATGGATCGGTCTAGCGGGGAGGTACCAAGAGACCCAGTACTTC. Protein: CAWSEWIGLAGRYQETQYF.

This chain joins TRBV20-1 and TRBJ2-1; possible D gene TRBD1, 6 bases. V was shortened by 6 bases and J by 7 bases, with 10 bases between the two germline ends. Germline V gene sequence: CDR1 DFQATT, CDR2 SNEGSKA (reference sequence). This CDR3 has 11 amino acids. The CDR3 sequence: CSALTGNEQFF. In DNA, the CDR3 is TGCAGTGCCCTTACAGGGAATGAGCAGTTCTTC.

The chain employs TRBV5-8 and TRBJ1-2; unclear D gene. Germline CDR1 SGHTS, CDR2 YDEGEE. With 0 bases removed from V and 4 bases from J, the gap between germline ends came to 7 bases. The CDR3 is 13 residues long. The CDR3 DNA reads TGTGCCAGCAGCTTGGGTCGGATCTATGGCTACACCTTC. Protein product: CASSLGRIYGYTF.

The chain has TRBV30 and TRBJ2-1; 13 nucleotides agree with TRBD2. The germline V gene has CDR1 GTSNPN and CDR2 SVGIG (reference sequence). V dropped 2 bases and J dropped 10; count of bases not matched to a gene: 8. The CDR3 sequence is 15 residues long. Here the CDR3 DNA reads TGTGCCTGGAGTCGGACTAGCGGGGGTTCGTTGGAGCAGTTCTTC. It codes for CAWSRTSGGSLEQFF.

CDR3 sequence (DNA): TGTGCCAGCAGCTTGCTACCAGGGGGGGAAAAACTGTTTTTT. It translates to CASSLLPGGEKLFF. This chain joins TRBV5-5 and TRBJ1-4; 7 bases agree with TRBD1. CDR1 and CDR2 (germline): SGHKS, YYEKEE (reference sequence). The J segment lost 8 bases and the V segment lost 1 base, leaving 5 bases of the junction unmatched. This CDR3 contains 14 residues. Full variable domain (outside the CDR3, taken from reference TRBV5-5 and TRBJ1-4): DAGVTQSPTHLIKTRGQQVTLRCSPISGHKSVSWYQQVLGQGPQFIFQYYEKEERGRGNFPDRFSARQFPNYSSELNVNALLLGDSALYLCASSLLPGGEKLFFGSGTQLSVL.

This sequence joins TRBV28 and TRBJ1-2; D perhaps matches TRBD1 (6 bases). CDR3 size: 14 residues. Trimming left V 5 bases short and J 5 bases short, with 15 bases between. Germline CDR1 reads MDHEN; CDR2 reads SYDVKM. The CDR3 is CASSEDSLRYGYTF. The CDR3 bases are TGTGCCAGCAGTGAGGACAGCCTGAGGTATGGCTACACCTTC.

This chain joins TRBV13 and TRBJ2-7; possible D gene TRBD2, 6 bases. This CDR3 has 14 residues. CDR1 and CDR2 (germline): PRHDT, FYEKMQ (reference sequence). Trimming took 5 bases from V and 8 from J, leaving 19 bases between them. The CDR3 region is CASSPGTSIGQQYF. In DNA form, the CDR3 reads TGTGCCAGCAGCCCGGGGACTTCCATCGGGCAGCAGTACTTC.

The CDR3 region has the DNA TGCAGCGTCGACGTTGGGTACGAGCAGTACTTC. Its translation: CSVDVGYEQYF. The chain uses TRBV29-1 and TRBJ2-7; no firm D call. The CDR3 spans 11 residues. Trimming shortened V by 6 bases and J by 4 bases, and 10 bases separated the two germline ends. Per germline, CDR1 SQVTM and CDR2 ANQGSEA.

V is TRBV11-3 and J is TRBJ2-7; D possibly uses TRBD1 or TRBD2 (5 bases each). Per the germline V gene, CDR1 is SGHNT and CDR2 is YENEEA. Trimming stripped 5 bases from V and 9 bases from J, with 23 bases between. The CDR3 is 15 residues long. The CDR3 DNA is TGTGCCAGCAGCGGGGGTTTTGTCGGGGCCCGGTCGCAGTACTTC. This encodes CASSGGFVGARSQYF.

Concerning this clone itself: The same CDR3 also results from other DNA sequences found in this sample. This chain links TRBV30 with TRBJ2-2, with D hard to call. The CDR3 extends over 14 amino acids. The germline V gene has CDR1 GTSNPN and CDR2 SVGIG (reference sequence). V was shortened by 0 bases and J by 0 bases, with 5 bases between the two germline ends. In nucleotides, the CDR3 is TGTGCCTGGAGTGTATTCGCGAACACCGGGGAGCTGTTTTTT. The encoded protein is CAWSVFANTGELFF.

The CDR3, as DNA: TGTGCCATCAGAGGTCAGCCCCAAGAGACCCAGTACTTC. Protein product: CAIRGQPQETQYF. The V call is TRBV10-3, the J call TRBJ2-5; no clear D. CDR1 is ENHRY and CDR2 is SYGVKD in the germline V gene. The CDR3 totals 13 residues. Trimming cost V 6 bases and J 1 base, with 9 bases left between them.

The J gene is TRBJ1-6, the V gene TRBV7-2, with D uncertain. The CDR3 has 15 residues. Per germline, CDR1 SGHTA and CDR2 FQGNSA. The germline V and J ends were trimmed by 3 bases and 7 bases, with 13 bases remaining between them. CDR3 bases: TGTGCCAGCAGCTTCGTCGGGAACACGAATTCACCCCTCCACTTT. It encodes CASSFVGNTNSPLHF. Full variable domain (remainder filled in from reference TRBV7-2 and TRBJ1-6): GAGVSQSPSNKVTEKGKDVELRCDPISGHTALYWYRQSLGQGLEFLIYFQGNSAPDKSGLPSDRFSAERTGGSVSTLTIQRTQQEDSAVYLCASSFVGNTNSPLHFGNGTRLTVT.

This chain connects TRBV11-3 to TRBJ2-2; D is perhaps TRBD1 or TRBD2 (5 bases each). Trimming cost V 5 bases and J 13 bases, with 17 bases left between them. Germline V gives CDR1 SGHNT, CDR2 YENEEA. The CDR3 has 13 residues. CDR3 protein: CASSLGSRGVLFF. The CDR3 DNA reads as TGTGCCAGCAGCCTCGGGTCTCGGGGCGTGCTGTTTTTT.

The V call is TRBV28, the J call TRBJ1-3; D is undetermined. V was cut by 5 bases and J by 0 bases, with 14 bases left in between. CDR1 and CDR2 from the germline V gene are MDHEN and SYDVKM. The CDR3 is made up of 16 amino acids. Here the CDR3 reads CASSPPTVISGNTIYF. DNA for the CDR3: TGTGCCAGCAGTCCCCCGACGGTCATCTCTGGAAACACCATATATTTT.

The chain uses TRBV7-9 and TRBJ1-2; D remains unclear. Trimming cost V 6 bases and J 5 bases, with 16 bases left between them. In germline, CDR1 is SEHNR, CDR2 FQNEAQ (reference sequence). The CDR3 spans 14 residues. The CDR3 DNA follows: TGTGCCAGCAGAACCGGGAGTGGAGGTTATGGCTACACCTTC. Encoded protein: CASRTGSGGYGYTF.

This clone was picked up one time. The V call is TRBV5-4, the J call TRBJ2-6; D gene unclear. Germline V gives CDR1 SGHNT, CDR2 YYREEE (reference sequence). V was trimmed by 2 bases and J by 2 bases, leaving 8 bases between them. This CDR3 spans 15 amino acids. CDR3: CASSFRVTGANVLTF. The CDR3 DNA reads TGTGCCAGCAGCTTTCGGGTTACTGGGGCCAACGTCCTGACTTTC.

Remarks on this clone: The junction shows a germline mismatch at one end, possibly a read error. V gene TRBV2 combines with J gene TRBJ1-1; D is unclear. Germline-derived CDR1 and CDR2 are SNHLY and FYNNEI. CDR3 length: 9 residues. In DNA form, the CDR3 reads TGTGCCAGCAGTGAGGCAACTCTTTTT. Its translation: CASSEATLF.

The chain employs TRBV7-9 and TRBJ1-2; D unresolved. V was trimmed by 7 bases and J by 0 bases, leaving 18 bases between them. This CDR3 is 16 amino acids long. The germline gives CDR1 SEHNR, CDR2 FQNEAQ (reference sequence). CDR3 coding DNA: TGTGCCAGCATCCCAACGGGGTTCGGGGCTAACTATGGCTACACCTTC. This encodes CASIPTGFGANYGYTF.